One and the same sample provided the 13 T cell receptor beta chains below, sequenced in a study of T cell repertoires in cytomegalovirus infection. Antigens for these TCRs are unknown. One entry per CDR3 protein results from TCRdb running MiXCR on the reads. The sample records 7,100 or so distinct CDR3 sequences, around three fifths being singletons. The source material was PBMCs, sequenced either directly or after in vitro stimulation (not recorded which). All receptors come from a human donor in good health (CMV status not recorded). Some clones in this sample may be carry-over from other donors' samples.

This clonotype has only a few counts. The V and J genes are TRBV6-2 or TRBV6-3 and TRBJ2-3; 9 bases agree with TRBD2. This CDR3 comprises 21 residues. The trim removed 2 bases at V and 2 bases at J, leaving 20 bases unmatched. Germline V lookup: CDR1 MNHEY, CDR2 SVGEGT. CDR3: CASSYLRPPSGEAIPTDTQYF. CDR3 sequence (DNA): TGTGCCAGCAGTTACCTGCGCCCCCCTAGCGGGGAAGCTATACCCACAGATACGCAGTATTTT.

This chain links TRBV20-1 with TRBJ2-7; 7 positions agree with TRBD2. The germline gives CDR1 DFQATT, CDR2 SNEGSKA (reference sequence). CDR3 length equals 15 residues. The V segment lost 5 bases and the J segment 4 bases; nucleotides outside the gene matches: 14. CDR3 bases: TGCAGTGCTTGGGATGTAACTAGCGATACTTACGAGCAGTACTTC. Protein product: CSAWDVTSDTYEQYF.

By proportion, this clonotype is medium-sized (0.01 to 0.1%). The rearrangement joins TRBV27 to TRBJ2-1; D gene unclear. The V end was cut by 6 bases, the J end by 5 bases, with 17 bases between. The germline gives CDR1 MNHEY, CDR2 SMNVEV (reference sequence). The CDR3 is 15 amino acids. The DNA for the CDR3 is TGTGCCAGCAGCCTCGGGTCCCTACCTCACAATGAGCAGTTCTTC. As protein: CASSLGSLPHNEQFF.

This clonotype was detected many times. V usage is TRBV27 and J usage is TRBJ1-1, with a tentative D call TRBD1 (6 bases). This CDR3 region has 18 residues. The V gene's germline CDR1 is MNHEY and CDR2 SMNVEV (reference sequence). Trimming cost V 5 bases and J 1 base, with 23 bases left between them. This CDR3 is CASSARSVYGQRNTEAFF. The CDR3 DNA follows: TGTGCCAGCAGTGCCCGGTCCGTTTACGGACAGAGGAACACTGAAGCTTTCTTT.

The J gene is TRBJ2-1, the V gene TRBV6-2 or TRBV6-3, with 7 bases fitting TRBD2. J lost 3 bases, V lost 2 bases, and 4 bases had no gene match. Germline CDR1 and CDR2: MNHEY and SVGEGT. The CDR3 is made up of 15 amino acids. CDR3 protein: CASSYVRGVYNEQFF. CDR3 DNA: TGTGCCAGCAGTTACGTACGGGGGGTCTACAATGAGCAGTTCTTC.

This rearrangement joins TRBV7-2 to TRBJ2-1, with TRBD2 identical over 11 bases. Per the germline V gene, CDR1 is SGHTA and CDR2 is FQGNSA. The CDR3 is 16 residues long. V was clipped by 4 bases and J by 6 bases; unmatched bases: 8. CDR3 DNA: TGTGCCAGCAGCTCCGGTATAGCGGGGGGGCCCAATGAGCAGTTCTTC. This gives the protein CASSSGIAGGPNEQFF.

Ten or more counts support this clonotype. The chain recombines TRBV7-2 with TRBJ2-5, with TRBD1 matching over 7 bases. V gave up 4 bases and J gave up 5 bases; unmatched junction bases: 7. Germline lookup yields CDR1 SGHTA and CDR2 FQGNSA. CDR3 length equals 14 residues. CDR3 bases: TGTGCCAGCAGCTATGACAGGGATGGGGAGACCCAGTACTTC. It encodes CASSYDRDGETQYF.

The V call is TRBV4-1, the J call TRBJ2-3; tentative D call: TRBD2 (5 bases). Germline V lookup: CDR1 MGHRA, CDR2 YSYEKL. This CDR3 region has 17 residues. The V gene lost 0 bases and the J gene lost 1 base, with 14 bases spanning the gap. CDR3 coding DNA: TGCGCCAGCAGCCAAGATTTTCTGAGCGGCCGCACAGATACGCAGTATTTT. Translating gives CASSQDFLSGRTDTQYF.

This chain joins TRBV7-6 and TRBJ1-1, with unresolved D. The length of the CDR3 is 13 residues. Looked up from germline, CDR1 is SGHVS and CDR2 is FNYEAQ. V dropped 1 base and J dropped 12 bases, with 15 bases sitting between them. CDR3 DNA sequence: TGTGCCAGCAGCTTAGGGGAGAACACGGAAACTTTCTTT. Translated: CASSLGENTETFF.

The chain recombines TRBV5-1 with TRBJ2-3; a weak D match, TRBD2 (7 bases). V lost 4 bases, J lost 3 bases, and 15 bases lay in between. This CDR3 spans 15 amino acids. CDR1 SGHRS and CDR2 YFSETQ come from the germline V gene. The CDR3 DNA sequence: TGCGCCAGCAGCCCTGGACGGGGGGCAACAGATACGCAGTATTTT. Protein product: CASSPGRGATDTQYF.

This clonotype was detected a few times. This sequence joins TRBV6-2 or TRBV6-3 and TRBJ1-5; unclear D gene. The CDR3 is 15 amino acids. Germline assignment: CDR1 MNHEY and CDR2 SVGEGT. V was pared by 6 bases and J by 5 bases, with 17 bases between. CDR3: CASRYEGRSHQPQHF. The CDR3, as DNA: TGTGCCAGCAGATATGAGGGCAGGTCACATCAGCCCCAGCATTTT.

About this clonotype itself: One end of the junction is discordant with germline, which a read error may explain. This chain uses TRBV7-9 with TRBJ2-1; D may be TRBD2 (5 bases). CDR3 length: 16 amino acids. Germline lookup yields CDR1 SEHNR and CDR2 FQNEAQ (reference sequence). DNA for the CDR3: TGTGCCAGCATCTTAATCGGGGTCAGCTCCTACATGGAGCAGTTATTC. This gives the protein CASILIGVSSYMEQLF.

There are a few counts of this clonotype. CDR3 DNA sequence: TGTGCCAGCCAATGGACAGGGGGCTTCGAGACCCAGTACTTC. It translates to CASQWTGGFETQYF. The V gene is TRBV6-6, the J gene TRBJ2-5; TRBD1 agrees at 11 bases. The CDR3 extends over 14 amino acids. Germline loops: CDR1 MNHNY, CDR2 SVGAGI (reference sequence). V lost 8 bases, J lost 5 bases, and 7 bases stayed unmatched.